In its sample, the clone carrying this T cell receptor (beta chain) was seen many times. No antigen is known for it. The sample originates from a study of regulatory T cells in long-lasting Graves disease. Whole-study findings and limits: Study was limited to peripheral blood, excluding thyroid tissue.

Time point of the sample: newly diagnosed GD, antithyroid drugs for less than 3 months. PBMC RNA was the source of the TCR library. Germline CDR1 and CDR2: MDHEN and SYDVKM. This CDR3 has 14 residues. V was clipped by 7 bases and J by 0 bases, with 13 bases between them. For TCR beta, libraries came from iRepertoire HTBI primers and Arm-PCR of CDR3 regions. TCRdb recomputed calls from the multiplex PCR reads with MiXCR, one row per CDR3 protein. The sample shows roughly 500,000 distinct CDR3 sequences, 12% of them seen only once. The sample also formed part of further work on T cells in Graves' hyperthyroidism and ophthalmopathy.

V is TRBV28 and J is TRBJ2-7, with D tentatively TRBD1 (6 bases). The sequenced sample was peripheral blood mononuclear cells (PBMCs), obtained at new diagnosis, from a patient treated with antithyroid drugs. This clonotype was obtained from a woman aged 25-40 years with Graves disease. The CDR3: CASTRQASSYEQYF. The CDR3 DNA sequence: TGTGCCAGCACACGACAGGCGAGCTCCTACGAGCAGTACTTC. The full variable domain, with the rest looked up from reference TRBV28 and TRBJ2-7, is DVKVTQSSRYLVKRTGEKVFLECVQDMDHENMFWYRQDPGLGLRLIYFSYDVKMKEKGDIPEGYSVSREKKERFSLILESASTNQTSMYLCASTRQASSYEQYFGPGTRLTVT.